One and the same sample provided the 5 T cell receptor beta chains below, sequenced in a study of CD8+ T cells in alopecia areata. Once RNA had been extracted, it was reverse transcribed into cDNA to act as the sequencing template. Measured with immunoSEQ multiplex PCR; TCRdb has only the in-frame clones, and not every one. The sample holds about 98,000 clones, roughly 42% seen once. Sequenced sample: CD4+ T cells sorted from blood. The receptors here all came from a human donor with alopecia areata.

This chain links TRBV18 with TRBJ2-3; D gene unclear. V lost 3 bases, J lost 0 bases, and 7 bases lay in between. The CDR3 runs to 14 residues. Looked up from germline, CDR1 is KGHSH and CDR2 is LQKENI. DNA for the CDR3: TGTGCCAGCTCACCTACATATAGCACAGATACGCAGTATTTT. Its protein product is CASSPTYSTDTQYF.

This clone was seen at least ten times. The rearrangement links TRBV9 to TRBJ1-2, with TRBD1 matching over 7 bases. V gave up 4 bases and J gave up 5 bases; unmatched junction bases: 14. Germline V gene lookup returns CDR1 SGDLS and CDR2 YYNGEE. CDR3 length: 16 amino acids. The CDR3 is CASSPQGTAYLYGYTF. DNA for the CDR3: TGTGCCAGCAGCCCACAGGGGACAGCCTACCTGTATGGCTACACCTTC.

The chain carries TRBV29-1 and TRBJ2-7; TRBD1 agrees at 9 bases. Germline loops: CDR1 SQVTM, CDR2 ANQGSEA. CDR3 length: 13 residues. The J segment lost 6 bases and the V segment lost 6 bases, leaving 9 bases of the junction unmatched. The CDR3 is CSVPGTGKAEQYF. The DNA of the CDR3 is TGCAGCGTCCCCGGGACAGGGAAGGCCGAGCAGTACTTC.

The chain employs TRBV18 and TRBJ2-7, with D hard to call. There are 11 residues in the CDR3. Trimming took off 3 bases at V and 3 bases at J, with 3 bases between the two ends. CDR1 and CDR2 (germline): KGHSH, LQKENI. The CDR3, as DNA: TGTGCCAGCTCACCTGACTACGAGCAGTACTTC. Amino acids: CASSPDYEQYF.

V is TRBV7-9 and J is TRBJ2-1; D not resolved. CDR3 length: 12 residues. V dropped 0 bases and J dropped 11 bases, with 8 bases sitting between them. Germline values: CDR1 SEHNR, CDR2 FQNEAQ (reference sequence). In nucleotides, the CDR3 is TGTGCCAGCAGCTTAGCCGGCGCCCAGCAGTTCTTC. The encoded protein is CASSLAGAQQFF.